Each of the 23 T cell receptor beta chains below was sequenced from the same sample in a study of blood T cell repertoires in COVID-19 (dated by TCRdb to about 2020). Receptor amplification or capture employed the immunoSEQ multiplex PCR assay. Here the immuneACCESS table is served through TCRdb, limited to in-frame sequences with V and J called. Missing clones are a known gap in these copies; in checked studies unresolved V genes cover under half, and the rest lacks a known reason. The sample records 300,000 to 350,000 clones, roughly 90% of which are singletons. The top ten constitute approximately 4.3% of the sample. The sequenced material came from PBMCs or T cells enriched from blood (not recorded which). The receptors originated from a woman aged 18-29 years with acute COVID-19.

The V and J genes are TRBV2 and TRBJ2-7; D possibly corresponds to TRBD2 (6 bases). CDR1 is SNHLY, CDR2 FYNNEI, per germline. With 6 bases removed from V and 5 bases from J, the gap between germline ends came to 11 bases. This CDR3 is 12 amino acids long. CDR3 sequence reads: CASRKEGNEQYF. CDR3 coding DNA: TGTGCCAGCAGGAAGGAGGGCAACGAGCAGTACTTC.

The chain joins TRBV7-6 to TRBJ1-5, with D possibly being TRBD1 (5 bases). V gave up 6 bases and J gave up 0 bases, with 24 bases separating them. The CDR3 is 19 residues long. CDR1 is SGHVS and CDR2 is FNYEAQ in the germline V gene. CDR3 sequence: CASRRTPSWGKNSNQPQHF. For the CDR3, the DNA is TGTGCCAGCAGACGTACTCCCTCGTGGGGCAAAAATAGCAATCAGCCCCAGCATTTT.

This chain connects TRBV28 to TRBJ1-2; D gene ambiguous. The CDR3 length is 14 residues. The germline V and J ends were trimmed by 2 bases and 2 bases, with 9 bases remaining between them. Germline CDR1 and CDR2: MDHEN and SYDVKM. CDR3 in amino acids: CASSLVELNYGYTF. The CDR3 nucleotides read TGTGCCAGCAGTTTAGTGGAGTTGAACTATGGCTACACCTTC.

The V gene is TRBV19, the J gene TRBJ2-7; a weak D match, TRBD2 (6 bases). This CDR3 is 15 amino acids long. V lost 10 bases, J lost 3 bases, and 22 bases lay in between. The germline CDR1 and CDR2 sequences are LNHDA and SQIVND (reference sequence). CDR3 protein: CATSSGGGVGYEQYF. The CDR3 DNA sequence: TGTGCCACTTCCTCTGGCGGAGGGGTTGGCTACGAGCAGTACTTC. The complete variable domain, with remaining parts taken from reference TRBV19 and TRBJ2-7, reads DGGITQSPKYLFRKEGQNVTLSCEQNLNHDAMYWYRQDPGQGLRLIYYSQIVNDFQKGDIAEGYSVSREKKESFPLTVTSAQKNPTAFYLCATSSGGGVGYEQYFGPGTRLTVT.

The V call is TRBV28, the J call TRBJ2-1; no reliable D call. Germline V gives CDR1 MDHEN, CDR2 SYDVKM. V dropped 3 bases and J dropped 1 base, with 7 bases sitting between them. The CDR3 is made up of 14 amino acids. This CDR3 is CASSFRISYNEQFF. CDR3 sequence (DNA): TGTGCCAGCAGTTTCAGAATATCCTACAATGAGCAGTTCTTC.

The gene calls are TRBV5-1 and TRBJ2-1; TRBD2 matches at 10 bases. The germline gives CDR1 SGHRS, CDR2 YFSETQ. The CDR3 totals 17 residues. V lost 2 bases, J lost 5 bases, and 10 bases stayed unmatched. CDR3 protein: CASSFSPLAGVDNEQFF. Written as DNA, the CDR3 is TGCGCCAGCAGCTTTTCTCCCCTAGCGGGAGTCGACAATGAGCAGTTCTTC.

This chain connects TRBV6-5 to TRBJ2-5; 8 nucleotides match TRBD2. Germline CDR1 is MNHEY and CDR2 is SVGAGI. With V trimmed by 5 bases and J by 6 bases, 11 bases remained unmatched. The length of the CDR3 is 15 residues. The CDR3 here is CASSPSLAGGKTQYF. The CDR3 region has the DNA TGTGCCAGCAGTCCATCCCTAGCGGGCGGTAAGACCCAGTACTTC.

The chain employs TRBV3-1 (or the pseudogene TRBV3-2) and TRBJ2-1, with D hard to call. Trimming shortened V by 2 bases and J by 9 bases, and 23 bases separated the two germline ends. Germline CDR1 reads LGHDT; CDR2 reads YNNKEL (reference sequence). The CDR3 loop spans 17 amino acids. The CDR3 loop reads CASSQSSGGSFLGEQFF. CDR3 in DNA: TGTGCCAGCAGCCAAAGCTCTGGCGGCAGTTTTTTAGGTGAGCAGTTCTTC.

V usage is TRBV20-1 and J usage is TRBJ2-1; no clear D. Germline V gene lookup returns CDR1 DFQATT and CDR2 SNEGSKA (reference sequence). Deletions cut 4 bases from V and 4 bases from J, with 11 bases between. The CDR3 is made up of 13 amino acids. CDR3 nucleotide sequence: TGCAGTGCTATTGAATTGAGGTACAATGAGCAGTTCTTC. Protein sequence: CSAIELRYNEQFF.

The chain joins TRBV28 to TRBJ1-2, with D tentatively TRBD1 (6 bases). Per the germline V gene, CDR1 is MDHEN and CDR2 is SYDVKM. V gave up 7 bases and J gave up 4 bases, with 13 bases separating them. The CDR3 runs 13 residues. The CDR3 reads CASIQGRGYGYTF. The CDR3 bases are TGTGCCAGCATACAGGGCAGGGGCTATGGCTACACCTTC.

This sequence joins TRBV28 and TRBJ1-4; 9 positions agree with TRBD1. CDR1 is MDHEN, CDR2 SYDVKM, per germline. Trimming removed 4 bases from V and 6 bases from J; junction bases left unmatched: 6. The CDR3 spans 15 residues. The CDR3 coding sequence is TGTGCCAGCAGTTCTGGGACAGGGATATATGAAAAACTGTTTTTT. Its protein is CASSSGTGIYEKLFF.

This clone has only one observation. CDR3 residues: CASSSWDRPYEQYF. In DNA, the CDR3 is TGTGCCAGCAGTTCATGGGACAGACCCTACGAGCAGTACTTC. The chain joins TRBV27 to TRBJ2-7, with 7 bases identical to TRBD1. The trim removed 4 bases at V and 2 bases at J, leaving 5 bases unmatched. The CDR3 length is 14 residues. Germline V CDR1 and CDR2: MNHEY, SMNVEV (reference sequence).

The chain employs TRBV5-1 and TRBJ1-1, with a weak D call TRBD1 (6 bases). This CDR3 is built from 14 residues. Germline-derived CDR1 and CDR2 are SGHRS and YFSETQ. Trimming left V 4 bases short and J 2 bases short, with 12 bases between. Written as DNA, the CDR3 is TGCGCCAGCAGCCGGGGACAACTAAACACTGAAGCTTTCTTT. Translated, it gives CASSRGQLNTEAFF.

The V and J genes are TRBV11-2 and TRBJ1-6; a possible D gene is TRBD1 (6 bases). The CDR3 is made up of 17 amino acids. V dropped 5 bases and J dropped 3 bases, with 17 bases sitting between them. Germline assignment: CDR1 SGHAT and CDR2 FQNNGV. In DNA, the CDR3 is TGTGCCAGCAGCACCTTGACAGGAATTCTCTATAATTCACCCCTCCACTTT. Translated: CASSTLTGILYNSPLHF. Supplemented by reference TRBV11-2 and TRBJ1-6, the full variable domain reads EAGVAQSPRYKIIEKRQSVAFWCNPISGHATLYWYQQILGQGPKLLIQFQNNGVVDDSQLPKDRFSAERLKGVDSTLKIQPAKLEDSAVYLCASSTLTGILYNSPLHFGNGTRLTVT.

The gene calls are TRBV11-3 and TRBJ1-4; TRBD1 might be the D (5 bases). The CDR3 totals 15 residues. CDR1 is SGHNT and CDR2 is YENEEA in the germline V gene. V gave up 5 bases and J gave up 5 bases, with 15 bases separating them. DNA for the CDR3: TGTGCCAGCAGCCGCGCGGGAGGGACCAATGAAAAACTGTTTTTT. Translating gives CASSRAGGTNEKLFF.

This chain uses TRBV30 with TRBJ1-4; TRBD1 might be the D (5 bases). The length of the CDR3 is 12 residues. Germline assignment: CDR1 GTSNPN and CDR2 SVGIG (reference sequence). Trimming removed 1 base from V and 6 bases from J, with 6 bases in between. The CDR3 nucleotides read TGTGCCTGGAGTGGACAGCATGAAAAACTGTTTTTT. Residues: CAWSGQHEKLFF.

The chain employs TRBV10-3 and TRBJ1-2, with D unresolved. CDR1 and CDR2 (germline): ENHRY, SYGVKD. This CDR3 is 13 amino acids long. Trimming left V 11 bases short and J 6 bases short, with 19 bases between. Here the CDR3 reads CAVSGAGRDGYTF. CDR3 nucleotide sequence: TGTGCCGTATCGGGCGCGGGGAGAGATGGCTACACCTTC.

The CDR3 protein is CASSLQQDEQFF. CDR3 DNA: TGCGCCAGCAGCTTGCAACAGGACGAGCAGTTCTTC. V is TRBV5-1 and J is TRBJ2-1, with D perhaps matching TRBD1 (5 bases). V was trimmed by 1 base and J by 10 bases, leaving 9 bases between them. In germline, CDR1 is SGHRS, CDR2 YFSETQ. The CDR3 sequence is 12 residues long.

The V call is TRBV14, the J call TRBJ1-3; D is ambiguous. The CDR3 is 17 amino acids. Trimming took off 0 bases at V and 7 bases at J, with 19 bases between the two ends. CDR1 and CDR2 (germline): SGHDN, FVKESK. CDR3 residues: CASSQDRLGTGVNTIYF. CDR3 DNA: TGTGCCAGCAGCCAAGATCGATTAGGAACTGGAGTGAACACCATATATTTT.

This clone occurred a few times. The rearrangement joins TRBV19 to TRBJ1-1; D not certain. CDR1 and CDR2 from the germline V gene are LNHDA and SQIVND (reference sequence). The CDR3 is 13 amino acids. Trimming removed 3 bases at V and 8 bases at J, with 13 bases between. CDR3 loop: CASSIGQVREAFF. The CDR3 nucleotides read TGTGCCAGTAGTATTGGGCAGGTGAGAGAAGCTTTCTTT.

In its sample, this clone was seen once. The rearrangement uses TRBV28 and TRBJ2-1; 14 bases fit TRBD2. The CDR3 length is 14 residues. The V gene end was trimmed by 8 bases and the J gene end by 7 bases; junction bases not matched to a gene: 4. Germline CDR1 MDHEN, CDR2 SYDVKM. The CDR3: CASGTSGGWNEQFF. The CDR3 nucleotides are TGTGCCAGCGGGACTAGCGGGGGTTGGAATGAGCAGTTCTTC. Full variable domain (remainder filled in from reference TRBV28 and TRBJ2-1): DVKVTQSSRYLVKRTGEKVFLECVQDMDHENMFWYRQDPGLGLRLIYFSYDVKMKEKGDIPEGYSVSREKKERFSLILESASTNQTSMYLCASGTSGGWNEQFFGPGTRLTVL.

This chain connects TRBV7-3 to TRBJ1-3; 8 nucleotides agree with TRBD1. CDR3 length: 14 residues. Per the germline V gene, CDR1 is SGHTA and CDR2 is FQGTGA. The J segment lost 2 bases and the V segment lost 6 bases, leaving 3 bases of the junction unmatched. The CDR3 is CASSSGGPGNTIYF. Here the CDR3 DNA reads TGTGCCAGCAGTTCAGGGGGCCCTGGAAACACCATATATTTT.

The chain couples TRBV11-3 to TRBJ1-4; D is possibly TRBD1 (6 bases). From germline, CDR1 is SGHNT and CDR2 YENEEA. V lost 1 base and J lost 7, with 13 bases in between. The CDR3 is 15 amino acids. Written as DNA, the CDR3 is TGTGCCAGCAGCTTAGGGTCGGACAGAATTGAAAAACTGTTTTTT. Encoded protein: CASSLGSDRIEKLFF.